Presented here are 18 T cell receptor beta chains from one specimen sequenced in a study of control samples from healthy donors and cancer patients. Some clones are missing from TCRdb's copy, which holds only in-frame ones; the method was immunoSEQ multiplex PCR. Among over 85,000 clones listed, roughly 94% were seen once. The sequencing sample was made of blood. The receptors derive from a woman aged 18-29 years in good health.

The rearrangement uses TRBV4-2 and TRBJ2-7; D unclear. CDR3 size: 18 residues. Germline assignment: CDR1 LGHNA and CDR2 YNFKEQ. Trimming cost V 0 bases and J 0 bases, with 18 bases left between them. CDR3 DNA: TGTGCCAGCAGCCAAGATCTTTTATCGTCGGCAAGCTCCTACGAGCAGTACTTC. Its protein product is CASSQDLLSSASSYEQYF.

The gene calls are TRBV27 and TRBJ1-6, with 7 bases that match TRBD1. Germline CDR1 and CDR2: MNHEY and SMNVEV (reference sequence). The CDR3 covers 16 residues. Trimming at V came to 4 bases and at J to 3 bases, leaving 6 bases not matched to a gene. CDR3: CASSYRTGRYNSPLHF. In nucleotides, the CDR3 is TGTGCCAGCAGTTATCGGACAGGCCGCTATAATTCACCCCTCCACTTT.

The V gene is TRBV9, the J gene TRBJ2-3; 16 nucleotides align to TRBD2. The CDR3 length is 18 residues. The germline V gene encodes CDR1 SGDLS and CDR2 YYNGEE. Germline trimming cut 3 bases from V and 4 bases from J; bases unmatched to any gene: 8. CDR3 sequence: CASSGTGTSGRAADTQYF. The CDR3 DNA sequence: TGTGCCAGCAGCGGGACCGGGACTAGCGGGAGGGCGGCAGATACGCAGTATTTT. Filled out from reference TRBV9 and TRBJ2-3, the complete variable domain reads DSGVTQTPKHLITATGQRVTLRCSPRSGDLSVYWYQQSLDQGLQFLIQYYNGEERAKGNILERFSAQQFPDLHSELNLSSLELGDSALYFCASSGTGTSGRAADTQYFGPGTRLTVL.

The gene calls are TRBV27 and TRBJ1-1; D is possibly TRBD1 (5 bases). V was clipped by 3 bases and J by 1 base, with 6 bases between them. Looked up from germline, CDR1 is MNHEY and CDR2 is SMNVEV (reference sequence). The CDR3 runs to 13 residues. DNA of the CDR3: TGTGCCAGCAGTTTTGGGGGGAACACTGAAGCTTTCTTT. Translated: CASSFGGNTEAFF.

V gene TRBV19 combines with J gene TRBJ1-2; D gene uncertain. The ends were cut back, 1 base at V and 8 bases at J, with 11 bases in the middle. CDR1 is LNHDA, CDR2 SQIVND, per germline (reference sequence). This CDR3 spans 13 amino acids. The CDR3 protein is CASSIGGSLGYTF. The DNA for the CDR3 is TGTGCCAGTAGTATAGGGGGATCACTAGGCTACACCTTC.

This clone appeared many times. The identical CDR3 is also encoded by other nucleotide sequences in the sample. The CDR3 nucleotides read TGTGCCAGCAGTGAAGGACTAGCGGGCTCCTACGAGCAGTACTTC. It specifies CASSEGLAGSYEQYF. This chain links TRBV6-1 with TRBJ2-7, with 10 bases aligning to TRBD2. J gave up 0 bases and V 1 base, and 0 bases lay outside the gene matches. This CDR3 has 15 residues. In germline, CDR1 is MNHNS, CDR2 SASEGT.

The rearrangement joins TRBV23-1 to TRBJ1-5; 8 positions match TRBD1. Being an ORF, TRBV23-1 has a function that is uncertain. The J segment lost 5 bases and the V segment lost 2 bases, leaving 8 bases of the junction unmatched. This CDR3 comprises 16 residues. The CDR3 loop reads CASSQTYTGGYQPQHF. DNA for the CDR3: TGCGCCAGCAGTCAAACATACACAGGGGGTTATCAGCCCCAGCATTTT.

V usage is TRBV29-1 and J usage is TRBJ1-1; D is uncertain. With 3 bases removed from V and 1 base from J, the gap between germline ends came to 3 bases. Germline CDR1 is SQVTM and CDR2 is ANQGSEA. The CDR3 has 11 residues. In nucleotides, the CDR3 is TGCAGCGTTGAGGGGAACACTGAAGCTTTCTTT. It codes for CSVEGNTEAFF.

The rearrangement joins TRBV2 to TRBJ1-2; no definite D call. Looked up from germline, CDR1 is SNHLY and CDR2 is FYNNEI. The CDR3 totals 11 residues. The V end was cut by 6 bases, the J end by 7 bases, with 9 bases between. CDR3 coding DNA: TGTGCCAGCAGGGAATCTGTTGGCTACACCTTC. It codes for CASRESVGYTF.

V usage is TRBV3-1 (or the pseudogene TRBV3-2) and J usage is TRBJ2-3; D is perhaps TRBD2 (7 bases). V lost 1 base, J lost 5 bases, and 16 bases lay in between. The length of the CDR3 is 16 residues. Per the germline V gene, CDR1 is LGHDT and CDR2 is YNNKEL (reference sequence). CDR3 in DNA: TGTGCCAGCAGCCAAGCCGGGGGGCCAGGGGTAGATACGCAGTATTTT. Protein product: CASSQAGGPGVDTQYF.

The gene calls are TRBV11-2 and TRBJ2-1; D possibly uses TRBD1 or TRBD2 (5 bases each). V lost 1 base and J lost 6, with 16 bases in between. This CDR3 has 16 residues. The germline V gene has CDR1 SGHAT and CDR2 FQNNGV. The CDR3: CASSLVGAEGINEQFF. CDR3 in DNA: TGTGCCAGCAGCTTAGTAGGGGCAGAGGGCATCAATGAGCAGTTCTTC.

The V and J genes are TRBV7-9 and TRBJ2-1; 8 bases align to TRBD2. Losses at the gene ends were 5 bases for V and 3 bases for J; bases not matched to a gene: 6. Per germline, CDR1 SEHNR and CDR2 FQNEAQ (reference sequence). The CDR3 has 15 residues. The CDR3 DNA reads TGTGCCAGCAGCCCGCGGGGGGAGGGCTACAATGAGCAGTTCTTC. Encoded protein: CASSPRGEGYNEQFF.

With respect to this clone: Other DNA sequences from this sample encode an identical CDR3 as well. The chain recombines TRBV5-6 with TRBJ2-7; 9 bases align to TRBD1. From germline, CDR1 is SGHDT and CDR2 YYEEEE. With V trimmed by 7 bases and J by 4 bases, 9 bases remained unmatched. CDR3 length: 14 residues. In DNA, the CDR3 is TGTGCCAGCTCCGGGACAGGGTTTAGGTACGAGCAGTACTTC. Its protein is CASSGTGFRYEQYF.

Notes on this clone: At one of its ends the junction is not consistent with the germline gene, which may arise from a read error. The rearrangement uses TRBV3-1 (or the pseudogene TRBV3-2) and TRBJ1-1; D is undetermined. This CDR3 is built from 13 residues. CDR1 and CDR2 (germline): LGHDT, YNNKEL (reference sequence). The CDR3 loop is CASSQERGRNLVF. As DNA, the CDR3 is TGTGCCAGCAGCCAAGAAAGAGGGAGGAACCTCGTCTTT.

V is TRBV27 and J is TRBJ1-2; a weak D match, TRBD1 (5 bases). V was shortened by 5 bases and J by 6 bases, with 28 bases between the two germline ends. From germline, CDR1 is MNHEY and CDR2 SMNVEV (reference sequence). The CDR3 has 18 amino acids. CDR3 DNA: TGTGCCAGCAGTCCCCCTACCGTGTCAGGGATTCCTGTTCATGGCTACACCTTC. As protein: CASSPPTVSGIPVHGYTF.

This clone occurred once. The CDR3 here is CATSDLERPSSYNEQFF. In DNA, the CDR3 is TGTGCCACCAGTGATTTGGAGCGCCCGAGCTCCTACAATGAGCAGTTCTTC. V gene TRBV24-1 combines with J gene TRBJ2-1; D gene uncertain. Trimming pared 0 bases from V and 0 bases from J, leaving 11 bases between. CDR1 is KGHDR, CDR2 SFDVKD, per germline. This CDR3 has 17 amino acids.

The chain uses TRBV7-3 and TRBJ2-1; 11 nucleotides align to TRBD1. Germline V CDR1 and CDR2: SGHTA, FQGTGA. This CDR3 is built from 15 residues. The trim removed 3 bases at V and 6 bases at J, leaving 4 bases unmatched. The CDR3 coding sequence is TGTGCCAGCAGCTTCGGACAGGGGGCGCCCAATGAGCAGTTCTTC. It encodes CASSFGQGAPNEQFF. The full variable domain, completed using reference TRBV7-3 and TRBJ2-1, is GAGVSQTPSNKVTEKGKYVELRCDPISGHTALYWYRQSLGQGPEFLIYFQGTGAADDSGLPNDRFFAVRPEGSVSTLKIQRTERGDSAVYLCASSFGQGAPNEQFFGPGTRLTVL.

The rearrangement uses TRBV15 and TRBJ1-1; 7 positions agree with TRBD1. V shed 3 bases and J 0 bases; nucleotides not matched to a gene: 7. The CDR3 sequence is 16 residues long. CDR1 and CDR2 from the germline V gene are LNHNV and YYDKDF (reference sequence). The CDR3, as DNA: TGTGCCACCAGCAGGTTCGACAGGGTAATGAACACTGAAGCTTTCTTT. Protein: CATSRFDRVMNTEAFF.